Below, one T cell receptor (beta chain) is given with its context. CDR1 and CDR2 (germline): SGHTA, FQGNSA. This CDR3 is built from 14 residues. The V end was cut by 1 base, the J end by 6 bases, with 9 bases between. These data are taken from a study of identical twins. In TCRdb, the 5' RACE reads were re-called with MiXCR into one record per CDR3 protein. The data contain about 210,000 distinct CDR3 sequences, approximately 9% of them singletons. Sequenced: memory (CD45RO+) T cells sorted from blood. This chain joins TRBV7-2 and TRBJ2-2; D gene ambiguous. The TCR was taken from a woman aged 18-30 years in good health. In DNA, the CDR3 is TGTGCCAGCAGCTTAGACGCCACACCCGGGGAGCTGTTTTTT. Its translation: CASSLDATPGELFF.